One TCR beta chain is described in this entry. As processed by the authors: Reference gene primers were amplified, and this amplification served to estimate nucleated cell counts. Data came from immunoSEQ multiplex PCR; TCRdb stores just in-frame clones and leaves some out. D and trimming come from the DNA, and the V and J calls and clone size come from that table. The sample lists about 220,000 clones, about 79% occurring once. The data stem from a study of blood T cell repertoires in COVID-19. Looking at the study overall: Samples taken during acute and convalescent COVID-19 were collected in the United States, Italy and Spain. PBMCs, B-cell-depleted T cells, or T cells provided the cDNA or gDNA that made up the material.

The V gene end was trimmed by 4 bases and the J gene end by 7 bases; junction bases not matched to a gene: 7. The germline CDR1 and CDR2 sequences are SNHLY and FYNNEI. The CDR3 runs to 16 residues. This TCR came from a man over 45 with active or convalescent COVID-19. Material for sequencing was peripheral blood. The rearrangement links TRBV2 to TRBJ1-4; TRBD1 matches 12 bases. Here the CDR3 reads CASSGDRGRSGEKLFF. CDR3 nucleotides: TGTGCCAGCAGTGGGGACAGGGGGCGGTCGGGTGAAAAACTGTTTTTT.